This T cell receptor (beta chain) was observed in a study of cytomegalovirus exposure and HLA in healthy donors. CDR3 length: 17 residues. Germline CDR1 is MDHEN and CDR2 is SYDVKM. J was trimmed by 4 bases and V by 2 bases; bases with no gene match: 9. Regarding this clone: Its antigen remains unidentified.

Study observations and caveats: The productive fraction for most TCR beta V segments was about 90% or about 30% in an earlier analysis. Using a false discovery rate of 0.05, a later analysis showed that 16,000 or so TCR beta sequences were associated with HLA alleles. Researchers reportedly found TCR beta sequences accurately predicted most subjects' HLA-A and HLA-B alleles. Some highly shared sequence variants likely arose as a pipeline artifact.

Both 60 Vbeta primers and 13 Jbeta primers went into the PCR. Measured with immunoSEQ multiplex PCR; TCRdb has only the in-frame clones, and not every one. The table records 120,000 to 150,000 clones, around 75% of them present only once. Material: PBMCs. The sequence derives from a female donor in good health and CMV-seronegative. The rearrangement joins TRBV28 to TRBJ1-5; 9 nucleotides match TRBD1. CDR3 nucleotide sequence: TGTGCCAGCAGTTTAGGGGTTTGGGACAGGGTGAATCAGCCCCAGCATTTT. Its translation is CASSLGVWDRVNQPQHF.